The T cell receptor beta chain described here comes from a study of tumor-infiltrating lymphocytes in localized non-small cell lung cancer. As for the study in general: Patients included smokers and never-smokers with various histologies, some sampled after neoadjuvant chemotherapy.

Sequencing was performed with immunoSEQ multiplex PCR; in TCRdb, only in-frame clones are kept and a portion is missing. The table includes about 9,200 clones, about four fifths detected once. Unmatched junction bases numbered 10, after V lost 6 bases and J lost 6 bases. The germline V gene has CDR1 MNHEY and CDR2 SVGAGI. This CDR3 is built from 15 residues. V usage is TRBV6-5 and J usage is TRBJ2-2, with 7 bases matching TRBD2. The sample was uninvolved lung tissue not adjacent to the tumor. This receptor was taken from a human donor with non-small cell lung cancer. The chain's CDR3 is CASSSSLGLAGELFF. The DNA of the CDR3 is TGTGCCAGCAGCTCCTCCCTTGGACTAGCCGGGGAGCTGTTTTTT.